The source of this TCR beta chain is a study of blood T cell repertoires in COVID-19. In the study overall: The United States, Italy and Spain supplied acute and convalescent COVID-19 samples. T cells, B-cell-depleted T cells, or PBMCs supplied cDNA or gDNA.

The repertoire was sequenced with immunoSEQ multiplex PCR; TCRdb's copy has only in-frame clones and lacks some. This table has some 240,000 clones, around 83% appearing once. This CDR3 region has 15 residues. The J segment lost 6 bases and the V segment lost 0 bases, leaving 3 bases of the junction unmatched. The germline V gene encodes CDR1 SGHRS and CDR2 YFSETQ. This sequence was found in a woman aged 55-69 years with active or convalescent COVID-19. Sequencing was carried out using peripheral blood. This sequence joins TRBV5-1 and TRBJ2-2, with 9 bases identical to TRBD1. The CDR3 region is CASSLGQGVPGELFF. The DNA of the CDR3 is TGCGCCAGCAGCTTGGGACAGGGGGTGCCCGGGGAGCTGTTTTTT.